A single sample is the source of the 25 T cell receptor beta chains below, sequenced in a study of long-term antiretroviral therapy in people with HIV. The libraries were made with immunoSEQ v3.0 at survey level. The method was immunoSEQ multiplex PCR; TCRdb's version includes in-frame clones alone and lacks a portion of them. The sample has about 19,000 clones, about four fifths seen once. The source material was unsorted PBMCs, sampled at the start of antiretroviral therapy, before treatment. Receptor source: a man aged 18 to 35 with HIV.

V and J are TRBV21-1 and TRBJ2-2; the D call TRBD1 from the table was never checked on the DNA. TRBV21-1 is a documented pseudogene. The CDR3 extends over 14 amino acids. The CDR3 region is CASSTDRDAGELFF. CDR3 DNA: TGTGCCAGCAGCACCGACAGGGACGCCGGGGAGCTGTTTTTT.

This chain uses TRBV11-3 with TRBJ2-7, with 9 bases fitting TRBD1. The CDR3 contains 15 residues. J lost 5 bases, V lost 2 bases, and 7 bases had no gene match. The V gene's germline CDR1 is SGHNT and CDR2 YENEEA. The CDR3 protein is CASSLPGQGPHEQYF. In nucleotides, the CDR3 is TGTGCCAGCAGCTTACCGGGACAGGGTCCCCACGAGCAGTACTTC.

The chain's CDR3 is CASSSRRVGIVSGNTIYF. The CDR3 bases are TGTGCCAGCAGCTCCCGACGGGTAGGAATCGTCTCTGGAAACACCATATATTTT. V gene TRBV7-8 combines with J gene TRBJ1-3; D gene uncertain. The CDR3 contains 18 residues. Germline V gene lookup returns CDR1 SGHVS and CDR2 FQNEAQ. Trimming cost V 4 bases and J 0 bases, with 19 bases left between them.

V usage is TRBV19 and J usage is TRBJ2-7, with a possible D match to TRBD2 (6 bases). CDR3 length: 13 residues. Germline values: CDR1 LNHDA, CDR2 SQIVND (reference sequence). Trimming took off 9 bases at V and 3 bases at J, with 15 bases between the two ends. In DNA form, the CDR3 reads TGTGCCAGGGCCGGGGACTCCATCTACGAGCAGTACTTC. This codes for CARAGDSIYEQYF.

This clone is judged medium-sized (0.01 to 0.1%). CDR3 sequence reads: CASSLGNRDGTDTQYF. Written as DNA, the CDR3 is TGCGCCAGCAGCTTAGGAAACAGGGACGGCACAGATACGCAGTATTTT. This chain joins TRBV5-1 and TRBJ2-3; D perhaps matches TRBD1 (6 bases). The germline gives CDR1 SGHRS, CDR2 YFSETQ. Trimming left V 2 bases short and J 1 base short, with 14 bases between. The length of the CDR3 is 16 residues.

The rearrangement uses TRBV25-1 and TRBJ2-1, with 10 bases fitting TRBD2. Germline trimming cut 2 bases from V and 6 bases from J; bases unmatched to any gene: 10. The CDR3 is 17 amino acids. Germline CDR1 MGHDK, CDR2 SYGVNS. CDR3 nucleotide sequence: TGTGCCAGCAGTGAAAATGCGGCGGGACTAGCGTCCAATGAGCAGTTCTTC. Residues: CASSENAAGLASNEQFF. The whole variable domain, remainder taken from reference TRBV25-1 and TRBJ2-1, is EADIYQTPRYLVIGTGKKITLECSQTMGHDKMYWYQQDPGMELHLIHYSYGVNSTEKGDLSSESTVSRIRTEHFPLTLESARPSHTSQYLCASSENAAGLASNEQFFGPGTRLTVL.

Only one count was recorded for this clone. V gene TRBV4-2 combines with J gene TRBJ2-1; D uncertain. Germline CDR1 is LGHNA and CDR2 is YNFKEQ. V was cut by 2 bases and J by 13 bases, with 15 bases left in between. The CDR3 sequence is 13 residues long. The CDR3 DNA reads TGTGCCAGCAGCCAAATGGGTAGCTACTCTCAGTTCTTC. Translation: CASSQMGSYSQFF.

V and J are TRBV5-6 and TRBJ2-1; D gene unclear. Germline assignment: CDR1 SGHDT and CDR2 YYEEEE. Trimming removed 2 bases from V and 8 bases from J, with 11 bases in between. The CDR3 spans 13 residues. The CDR3 reads CASSFAPPDEQFF. CDR3 bases: TGTGCCAGCAGCTTCGCTCCTCCTGATGAGCAGTTCTTC.

This chain links TRBV6-6 with TRBJ2-4; unclear D gene. The CDR3 length is 14 residues. Trimming cost V 0 bases and J 1 base, with 4 bases left between them. The germline V gene has CDR1 MNHNY and CDR2 SVGAGI (reference sequence). CDR3 in amino acids: CASSYSGAKNIQYF. DNA for the CDR3: TGTGCCAGCAGTTACTCAGGGGCCAAAAACATTCAGTACTTC.

The count of this clone is one. The CDR3 spells CASSFTLAGDQFF. In nucleotides, the CDR3 is TGTGCCAGCAGTTTCACACTAGCGGGAGATCAGTTCTTC. V gene TRBV27 combines with J gene TRBJ2-1; 11 bases are a match to TRBD2. J lost 13 bases, V lost 3 bases, and 5 bases had no gene match. From germline, CDR1 is MNHEY and CDR2 SMNVEV (reference sequence). This CDR3 region has 13 residues.

In this sample, this clone turned up a few times. The rearrangement links TRBV28 to TRBJ1-1; 7 nucleotides align to TRBD1. This CDR3 has 18 amino acids. The V segment lost 4 bases and the J segment 4 bases; nucleotides outside the gene matches: 18. The germline V gene has CDR1 MDHEN and CDR2 SYDVKM. The CDR3 DNA follows: TGTGCCAGCAGTTCTCCCCGGGGAGGGGGCAGGGGTGGCACTGAAGCTTTCTTT. Its protein product is CASSSPRGGGRGGTEAFF.

This chain uses TRBV28 with TRBJ2-1; D is unclear. V was cut by 8 bases and J by 2 bases, with 4 bases left in between. The CDR3 consists of 11 residues. From germline, CDR1 is MDHEN and CDR2 SYDVKM. The DNA for the CDR3 is TGTGCCAGCTCAACCTACAATGAGCAGTTCTTC. Translated, it gives CASSTYNEQFF.

The chain links TRBV5-6 to TRBJ2-5; D is undetermined. Germline V lookup: CDR1 SGHDT, CDR2 YYEEEE. CDR3 length equals 13 residues. V was trimmed by 2 bases and J by 2 bases, leaving 7 bases between them. The CDR3 bases are TGTGCCAGCAGCTTCTCGGAACAAGAGACCCAGTACTTC. It encodes CASSFSEQETQYF.

The chain employs TRBV19 and TRBJ2-1; the D is unclear. This CDR3 is 16 amino acids long. The ends were cut back, 1 base at V and 0 bases at J, with 10 bases in the middle. Germline lookup yields CDR1 LNHDA and CDR2 SQIVND (reference sequence). CDR3 in DNA: TGTGCCAGTAGTATAGCAACGGCCTTCTCCTACAATGAGCAGTTCTTC. Protein product: CASSIATAFSYNEQFF.

A few counts support this clone. The chain links TRBV2 to TRBJ1-5; maybe TRBD1 (6 bases). This CDR3 is built from 15 residues. Trimming removed 6 bases at V and 2 bases at J, with 14 bases between. Germline CDR1 and CDR2: SNHLY and FYNNEI. This CDR3 reads CASSVRRQGNQPQHF. CDR3 DNA sequence: TGTGCCAGCAGCGTCCGCCGACAGGGCAATCAGCCCCAGCATTTT.

The CDR3 DNA follows: TGCGCCAGCAGCCAAGACCGAAGAGCTGAGCAGTTCTTC. It encodes CASSQDRRAEQFF. The chain carries TRBV4-3 and TRBJ2-1; the D is unclear. Between the trimmed V and J ends, which lost 0 bases and 9 bases, there was a span of 9 bases. Germline V gene lookup returns CDR1 LGHNA and CDR2 YSLEER. The CDR3 has 13 amino acids.

This chain links TRBV7-2 with TRBJ1-5; D is undetermined. Trimming took 1 base from V and 6 from J, leaving 10 bases between them. The germline CDR1 and CDR2 sequences are SGHTA and FQGNSA. The CDR3 consists of 14 residues. CDR3 region: CASSLGGKSQPQHF. The CDR3 DNA reads as TGTGCCAGCAGCTTAGGGGGTAAAAGTCAGCCCCAGCATTTT.

This clone appeared a single time. V is TRBV27 and J is TRBJ2-3; TRBD2 matches 10 bases. V lost 2 bases to trimming and J lost 5 bases; unmatched junction nucleotides: 7. The CDR3 totals 16 residues. Germline lookup yields CDR1 MNHEY and CDR2 SMNVEV (reference sequence). CDR3 residues: CASSLALAGVVDTQYF. CDR3 nucleotide sequence: TGTGCCAGCAGTTTAGCTCTAGCGGGAGTCGTAGATACGCAGTATTTT.

The V call is TRBV6-4, the J call TRBJ2-1; D may be TRBD1 or TRBD2 (6 bases each). The CDR3 runs 14 residues. CDR1 MRHNA and CDR2 SNTAGT come from the germline V gene. Trimming stripped 3 bases from V and 8 bases from J, with 14 bases between. The chain's CDR3 is CASSDGRGGDEQFF. The DNA for the CDR3 is TGTGCCAGCAGTGATGGCAGGGGAGGTGATGAGCAGTTCTTC.

The chain joins TRBV19 to TRBJ2-7, with D perhaps being TRBD1 or TRBD2 (5 bases each). CDR3 length equals 14 residues. V was trimmed by 1 base and J by 7 bases, leaving 14 bases between them. Germline V gives CDR1 LNHDA, CDR2 SQIVND (reference sequence). The CDR3 spells CASSIGGTLREQYF. The CDR3 DNA sequence: TGTGCCAGTAGTATAGGAGGGACGCTCAGGGAGCAGTACTTC.

This clone has just one count. The chain is built from TRBV9 and TRBJ1-4; no clear D gene. CDR1 is SGDLS and CDR2 is YYNGEE in the germline V gene. The CDR3 has 15 amino acids. Trimming cost V 0 bases and J 2 bases, with 8 bases left between them. CDR3 nucleotide sequence: TGTGCCAGCAGCGTAGATGCAGGCACTAATGAAAAACTGTTTTTT. Protein product: CASSVDAGTNEKLFF.

This clone was seen a few times. The chain employs TRBV10-2 and TRBJ2-5; TRBD1 is a possible D gene (8 bases). The CDR3 length is 16 residues. The germline V gene has CDR1 WSHSY and CDR2 SAAADI. The V end lost 3 bases, the J end lost 5 bases, and 19 bases lay between the germline ends. CDR3 sequence: CASSDRRDRGGETQYF. Here the CDR3 DNA reads TGCGCCAGCAGTGACCGAAGAGACAGGGGAGGGGAGACCCAGTACTTC.

V gene TRBV27 combines with J gene TRBJ2-1; the D is unclear. Germline V gene data show CDR1 as MNHEY and CDR2 as SMNVEV (reference sequence). V was clipped by 2 bases and J by 9 bases, with 11 bases between them. This CDR3 is built from 13 residues. The CDR3 loop is CASSLTDGSEQFF. The CDR3, as DNA: TGTGCCAGCAGTTTAACGGACGGCAGTGAGCAGTTCTTC.

This chain uses TRBV5-1 with TRBJ2-1; 7 nucleotides agree with TRBD2. The CDR3 consists of 16 residues. Germline loops: CDR1 SGHRS, CDR2 YFSETQ. V lost 3 bases, J lost 4 bases, and 10 bases stayed unmatched. CDR3 amino acids: CASSSGLIAGYNEQFF. CDR3 nucleotides: TGCGCCAGCAGCTCGGGCCTAATAGCGGGTTACAATGAGCAGTTCTTC.

CDR3 sequence: CASRPDLREGMDEQFF. The CDR3 nucleotides read TGTGCCAGCAGACCCGATCTTAGGGAGGGTATGGATGAGCAGTTCTTC. V is TRBV27 and J is TRBJ2-1; 7 nucleotides line up with TRBD2. Germline loops: CDR1 MNHEY, CDR2 SMNVEV (reference sequence). This CDR3 is 16 amino acids long. V lost 6 bases to trimming and J lost 8 bases; unmatched junction nucleotides: 16.